The 26 T cell receptor beta chains in this list originate from one sample, sequenced in a study of tumor-infiltrating lymphocytes in oesophageal squamous cell carcinoma. TCRdb re-called the PCR reads through MiXCR, storing one row per CDR3 protein. The sample yields some 20,000 distinct CDR3 sequences, 50% seen once. The sample taken for sequencing was esophageal tumor tissue. These receptors all stem from a male donor with esophageal squamous cell carcinoma.

The chain employs TRBV7-4 and TRBJ2-2; possibly TRBD2 for D (5 bases). The germline V gene has CDR1 SGHVT and CDR2 SQSDAQ. V gave up 0 bases and J gave up 1 base, with 6 bases separating them. The CDR3 consists of 15 residues. The CDR3 loop is CASSLAGVNTGELFF. In DNA form, the CDR3 reads TGTGCCAGCAGCTTAGCGGGAGTGAACACCGGGGAGCTGTTTTTT.

The rearrangement joins TRBV7-8 to TRBJ2-3; 8 bases map to TRBD1. The V segment lost 1 base and the J segment 5 bases; nucleotides outside the gene matches: 8. The germline V gene encodes CDR1 SGHVS and CDR2 FQNEAQ. This CDR3 is 16 amino acids long. This CDR3 is CASSLGPRGQGDTQYF. The CDR3, as DNA: TGTGCCAGCAGCTTAGGGCCCAGGGGGCAGGGAGATACGCAGTATTTT.

The V gene is TRBV6-6, the J gene TRBJ2-7; possible D gene TRBD1, 7 bases. The closer fit of TRBJ2-1 to the DNA end suggests the J call may be wrong. Germline lookup yields CDR1 MNHNY and CDR2 SVGAGI (reference sequence). The CDR3 contains 16 residues. The CDR3: CASSYSFAPGGNEQFF. The CDR3 coding sequence is TGTGCCAGCAGTTACTCCTTCGCCCCAGGGGGGAATGAGCAGTTCTTC.

The chain employs TRBV10-3 and TRBJ1-1; D is unresolved. The length of the CDR3 is 16 residues. Germline CDR1 ENHRY, CDR2 SYGVKD. V was cut by 3 bases and J by 0 bases, with 14 bases left in between. CDR3 coding DNA: TGTGCCATCAGTGAATCACAGCTAGACCTGAACACTGAAGCTTTCTTT. Translation: CAISESQLDLNTEAFF.

This chain joins TRBV5-1 and TRBJ2-4; D uncertain. The V gene's germline CDR1 is SGHRS and CDR2 YFSETQ. Trimming left V 5 bases short and J 13 bases short, with 25 bases between. The CDR3 loop spans 15 amino acids. CDR3 amino acids: CASRVRPMSYNEQYF. CDR3 bases: TGCGCCAGCAGGGTACGACCGATGTCCTACAATGAGCAGTACTTC.

To note about this clonotype: It is likely a read error, because the conserved phenylalanine at the end of the CDR3 is missing. The limits of the CDR3 on the DNA are not certain, so only TCRdb's listed CDR3 is given. The chain recombines TRBV12-3 or TRBV12-4 with TRBJ2-7; TRBD2, the D gene given by the table, was not confirmed from the DNA. A total of 13 residues make up the CDR3, ends included. CDR3 in amino acids: CASSFDYGYTFGS.

This clonotype was seen only once. The chain has TRBV4-2 and TRBJ2-1, with 9 bases that match TRBD1. Germline V gene sequence: CDR1 LGHNA, CDR2 YNFKEQ. The junction had 23 bases not matched to a gene; V was cut back by 5 bases and J by 3 bases. This CDR3 has 21 residues. CDR3 DNA sequence: TGTGCCAGCAGCAATCTCGGGGGTCCCGGGACAGGGTCCATAGGCTACAATGAGCAGTTCTTC. Protein: CASSNLGGPGTGSIGYNEQFF.

J is TRBJ2-1 and V is TRBV12-3 or TRBV12-4; possibly TRBD1 for D (5 bases). Trimming removed 2 bases from V and 6 bases from J, with 14 bases in between. CDR3 length: 15 residues. The CDR3 region has the DNA TGTGCCAGCAGTTTAAAGGGTGGGGCCTCCAATGAGCAGTTCTTC. This codes for CASSLKGGASNEQFF.

This chain uses TRBV6-1 with TRBJ2-6, with D tentatively TRBD1 (5 bases). Per the germline V gene, CDR1 is MNHNS and CDR2 is SASEGT. The V end lost 3 bases, the J end lost 0 bases, and 12 bases lay between the germline ends. The CDR3 covers 17 residues. The CDR3 DNA sequence: TGTGCCAGCAGTGAGAGACAGCGAAACTCTGGGGCCAACGTCCTGACTTTC. Its protein product is CASSERQRNSGANVLTF.

This clonotype has only a few counts. The rearrangement uses TRBV7-6 and TRBJ2-3, with TRBD1 identical over 9 bases. Losses at the gene ends were 2 bases for V and 4 bases for J; bases not matched to a gene: 7. From germline, CDR1 is SGHVS and CDR2 FNYEAQ. This CDR3 has 16 residues. The CDR3 region has the DNA TGTGCCAGCAGCTTAAATCGGGACAGGGCGGCAGATACGCAGTATTTT. Its protein is CASSLNRDRAADTQYF.

This clonotype has a handful of counts. V usage is TRBV6-2 or TRBV6-3 and J usage is TRBJ2-1; maybe TRBD2 (5 bases). CDR1 and CDR2 (germline): MNHEY, SVGEGT. Trimming cost V 2 bases and J 7 bases, with 12 bases left between them. This CDR3 spans 14 amino acids. CDR3 sequence (DNA): TGTGCCAGCAGTTACGTTGGAGGAGTGAATGAGCAGTTCTTC. It is translated as CASSYVGGVNEQFF.

This clonotype ranks as medium-sized. The chain joins TRBV7-3 to TRBJ2-3, with 7 bases fitting TRBD1. The junction had 4 bases not matched to a gene; V was cut back by 5 bases and J by 5 bases. This CDR3 is 13 amino acids long. Germline CDR1 SGHTA, CDR2 FQGTGA. CDR3 DNA sequence: TGTGCCAGCAGCCTCGGACAGGTAGATACGCAGTATTTT. Amino acids: CASSLGQVDTQYF. Full variable domain (outside the CDR3, taken from reference TRBV7-3 and TRBJ2-3): GAGVSQTPSNKVTEKGKYVELRCDPISGHTALYWYRQSLGQGPEFLIYFQGTGAADDSGLPNDRFFAVRPEGSVSTLKIQRTERGDSAVYLCASSLGQVDTQYFGPGTRLTVL.

The V gene is TRBV6-1, the J gene TRBJ2-1; a weak D match, TRBD1 (6 bases). From germline, CDR1 is MNHNS and CDR2 SASEGT. Trimming shortened V by 6 bases and J by 9 bases, and 12 bases separated the two germline ends. This CDR3 has 12 residues. CDR3 coding DNA: TGTGCCAGCAGCAGGACAGAGCTTGAGCAGTTCTTC. It specifies CASSRTELEQFF.

This clonotype showed up many times. The chain joins TRBV12-3 or TRBV12-4 to TRBJ1-3; D is unresolved. The CDR3 has 15 residues. Trimming took off 1 base at V and 0 bases at J, with 7 bases between the two ends. The CDR3 spells CASSLEGFSGNTIYF. For the CDR3, the DNA is TGTGCCAGCAGTTTAGAAGGGTTCTCTGGAAACACCATATATTTT.

The sample holds a few counts of this clonotype. The rearrangement links TRBV18 to TRBJ1-3; TRBD1 aligns across 7 bases. CDR1 KGHSH and CDR2 LQKENI come from the germline V gene. The CDR3 sequence is 14 residues long. V gave up 0 bases and J gave up 5 bases; unmatched junction bases: 1. The CDR3 coding sequence is TGTGCCAGCTCACCACCGGGACAGAGAAACACCATATATTTT. It encodes CASSPPGQRNTIYF.

The chain links TRBV2 to TRBJ2-5; D possibly matches TRBD1 or TRBD2 (5 bases each). Germline assignment: CDR1 SNHLY and CDR2 FYNNEI. This CDR3 is 14 amino acids long. V was clipped by 4 bases and J by 5 bases, with 14 bases between them. Written as DNA, the CDR3 is TGTGCCAGCAGTGCGCCCGGGGCCAAGGAGACCCAGTACTTC. Translation gives CASSAPGAKETQYF.

The J gene is TRBJ2-6, the V gene TRBV7-6; D unresolved. The J call may be in error: the DNA end matches TRBJ2-1 better. Germline V gene data show CDR1 as SGHVS and CDR2 as FNYEAQ. The CDR3 runs to 12 residues. The CDR3 sequence is CASSLGMNEQFF. The DNA of the CDR3 is TGTGCCAGCAGCTTAGGTATGAATGAGCAGTTCTTC.

The chain carries TRBV7-3 and TRBJ2-1, with 8 bases matching TRBD2. CDR1 is SGHTA, CDR2 FQGTGA, per germline. J lost 4 bases, V lost 5 bases, and 10 bases had no gene match. The CDR3 has 16 residues. CDR3 residues: CASSPQIAGLYNEQFF. Here the CDR3 DNA reads TGTGCCAGCAGCCCTCAAATAGCGGGACTTTACAATGAGCAGTTCTTC.

This clonotype was detected a few times. The chain carries TRBV7-6 and TRBJ2-5; D is uncertain. The assigned J gene may be wrong: the sequence end matches TRBJ2-7 better. Germline V gives CDR1 SGHVS, CDR2 FNYEAQ. CDR3 length: 13 residues. The CDR3 coding sequence is TGTGCCAGCAGCTTAAGGACGGACTACGAGCAGTACTTC. Its translation is CASSLRTDYEQYF.

In this sample, this clonotype turned up a few times. This chain joins TRBV9 and TRBJ1-1, with unresolved D. The CDR3 sequence is 14 residues long. CDR1 is SGDLS, CDR2 YYNGEE, per germline. Trimming shortened V by 1 base and J by 1 base, and 8 bases separated the two germline ends. The CDR3 loop is CASSVRQTNTEAFF. In DNA form, the CDR3 reads TGTGCCAGCAGCGTACGACAAACGAACACTGAAGCTTTCTTT.

The chain is built from TRBV4-3 and TRBJ2-1; TRBD2 agrees at 10 bases. There are 15 residues in the CDR3. Germline lookup yields CDR1 LGHNA and CDR2 YSLEER. J gave up 6 bases and V 6 bases, and 8 bases lay outside the gene matches. The CDR3 spells CASSPPGLATNEQFF. CDR3 sequence (DNA): TGCGCCAGCAGTCCCCCGGGACTAGCGACCAATGAGCAGTTCTTC.

The chain couples TRBV30 to TRBJ2-7; no definite D call. The J call may be faulty, since TRBJ1-2 better matches the DNA end. CDR1 and CDR2 from the germline V gene are GTSNPN and SVGIG (reference sequence). This CDR3 contains 11 residues. CDR3 amino acids: CAWSTGYGYTF. CDR3 coding DNA: TGTGCCTGGAGTACTGGGTATGGCTACACCTTC.

There are many counts of this clonotype. The chain links TRBV28 to TRBJ2-1; the match to TRBD2 covers 12 bases. Germline CDR1 MDHEN, CDR2 SYDVKM. With 5 bases clipped from V and 8 bases from J, the junction kept 7 bases outside the gene matches. CDR3 size: 15 residues. CDR3 protein: CASSPGLAGSDEQFF. In DNA, the CDR3 is TGTGCCAGCAGTCCCGGACTAGCGGGGAGCGATGAGCAGTTCTTC.

By sample share, this clonotype is medium-sized. The CDR3 DNA reads TGTGCCAGCAGTTACTCGGGGCTAGCGGGAGATTTCGAGCAGTACTTC. Encoded protein: CASSYSGLAGDFEQYF. The genes are TRBV6-6 and TRBJ2-7, with 10 bases aligning to TRBD2. Trimming removed 0 bases from V and 6 bases from J; junction bases left unmatched: 8. The CDR3 runs to 16 residues. Germline values: CDR1 MNHNY, CDR2 SVGAGI (reference sequence).

The genes are TRBV7-3 and TRBJ2-4; D may correspond to TRBD1 or TRBD2 (5 bases each). The CDR3 sequence is 14 residues long. Germline V gene sequence: CDR1 SGHTA, CDR2 FQGTGA. V dropped 2 bases and J dropped 1 base, with 6 bases sitting between them. In DNA form, the CDR3 reads TGTGCCAGCAGCTTAGAGGGGGCCAAAAACATTCAGTACTTC. Its translation is CASSLEGAKNIQYF. Complete variable domain (other parts from reference TRBV7-3 and TRBJ2-4): GAGVSQTPSNKVTEKGKYVELRCDPISGHTALYWYRQSLGQGPEFLIYFQGTGAADDSGLPNDRFFAVRPEGSVSTLKIQRTERGDSAVYLCASSLEGAKNIQYFGAGTRLSVL.

The chain recombines TRBV6-1 with TRBJ1-2, with D unresolved. The DNA end is more similar to TRBJ2-1, so the J call may be wrong. The CDR3 totals 12 residues. In germline, CDR1 is MNHNS, CDR2 SASEGT. CDR3 nucleotides: TGTGCCAGCAGTTCTTGGTTCAATGAGCAGTTCTTC. Translating it yields CASSSWFNEQFF.